This T cell receptor beta chain was sequenced during a study of Graves' ophthalmopathy and Graves' hyperthyroidism. Study conclusions and caveats: The model flagged ophthalmopathy progression at more than 70% sensitivity and nearly 75% specificity.

Scientists amplified the TCR beta CDR3 regions from RNA transcripts. An opening RT-PCR round employed HTBI primers and preceded a second-round multiplex PCR. TCRdb independently ran MiXCR on the multiplex PCR reads; one entry per CDR3 protein. The profile shows fewer than 650,000 distinct CDR3 sequences, about 20% of them singletons. The authors defined stable hyperthyroidism as no ophthalmopathy within 18 months of follow-up. Orbital computed tomography, together with clinical symptoms, serum thyroxine, TRAb and thyroid ultrasound, was used for diagnosis. Germline CDR1 and CDR2: SQVTM and ANQGSEA. Between the trimmed V and J ends, which lost 6 bases and 5 bases, there was a span of 13 bases. The CDR3 has 12 residues. This clonotype was counted a single time. Its specificity is not known.

The chain is built from TRBV29-1 and TRBJ2-5; perhaps TRBD1 as D (5 bases). The sequence came from a woman under 30 with stable Graves' hyperthyroidism. Some clones in this sample may be carry-over from other donors' samples. Sequencing was done on a sample of peripheral blood. Here the CDR3 reads CSVKAGYETQYF. The CDR3 DNA reads as TGCAGCGTGAAGGCAGGGTATGAGACCCAGTACTTC.